This TCR beta chain was found in a study of tumor and adjacent non-tumor tissue in lung cancer. This clonotype has just one count. Three rounds of nested PCR, following a modified ARM-PCR protocol, produced the TCRbeta library. TCRdb re-analysed the multiplex PCR reads in MiXCR, keeping a single row per CDR3 protein. In the table there are around 74,000 distinct CDR3 sequences, around two thirds of which are singletons. No cell sorting was done before RNA was extracted from the tissue. Distant lung tissue was collected more than 3 cm away from the tumor edge. Sequencing was done on a sample of distant non-tumor lung tissue. This TCR came from a woman between 50 and 59 years old with non-small cell lung cancer.

The CDR3 nucleotides read TGCGGCACCGCTACCCTAGCGGGGGTCGCAGATACGCAGTATTTT. It codes for CGTATLAGVADTQYF. This chain connects TRBV29-1 to TRBJ2-3; TRBD2 matches 10 bases. This CDR3 contains 15 residues. Germline-derived CDR1 and CDR2 are SQVTM and ANQGSEA.